This T cell receptor (beta chain) is drawn from a study of cytomegalovirus exposure and HLA in healthy donors. Study-wide results and caveats: TCR beta sequences reportedly predicted the HLA-A and HLA-B alleles of most subjects accurately.

Comments on this clone: Its antigen remains unidentified.

Primers for the PCR totalled 60 Vbeta and 13 Jbeta. Methods used by the authors: Later, roughly 86 million unique TCR beta chains were counted in an analysis, and approximately 10 million of them were shared. Libraries were prepared by immunoSEQ multiplex PCR; TCRdb keeps only in-frame clonotypes and omits some of them. The V and J calls and clone size come from that table; D and trimming were worked out from the DNA. The sample includes approximately 120,000 clones, 60% to 85% of them seen just once. This clonotype was sampled from a man aged 50 or older in good health and CMV-seronegative. The specimen was PBMCs.

Written as DNA, the CDR3 is TGTGCCAGCAGTGAAGCGGACAGGGGGGGTGAAGCTTTCTTT. It specifies CASSEADRGGEAFF. The chain has TRBV6-1 and TRBJ1-1; 10 bases are shared with TRBD1. V was clipped by 0 bases and J by 7 bases; unmatched bases: 2. The CDR3 extends over 14 amino acids. Looked up from germline, CDR1 is MNHNS and CDR2 is SASEGT.